The 2 T cell receptor beta chains below come from one sample, sequenced in a study of patients and donors after allogeneic stem cell transplantation. TCRdb re-called the RT-PCR reads with MiXCR, one entry per CDR3 protein. The table has approximately 200,000 distinct CDR3 sequences, 41% seen once. Sequencing was carried out using blood, either unsorted or a sorted T cell fraction (not recorded which). These receptors came from a human donor who was either an allogeneic HSCT recipient or a stem cell or donor lymphocyte infusion donor (not recorded which). It is not recorded whose cells these are; they may come from a transplant donor.

This rearrangement joins TRBV7-9 to TRBJ1-1; possible D gene TRBD1, 5 bases. Germline assignment: CDR1 SEHNR and CDR2 FQNEAQ (reference sequence). CDR3 length: 15 residues. The V gene lost 0 bases and the J gene lost 3 bases, with 11 bases spanning the gap. CDR3 residues: CASSLARQGDTEAFF. CDR3 coding DNA: TGTGCCAGCAGCTTAGCGCGGCAGGGCGACACTGAAGCTTTCTTT.

This clonotype came up a few times. This chain links TRBV20-1 with TRBJ2-3; D gene uncertain. V lost 1 base and J 3 bases, leaving 8 bases between the germline ends. This CDR3 has 13 amino acids. CDR1 and CDR2 from the germline V gene are DFQATT and SNEGSKA (reference sequence). The CDR3 region is CSARAETTDTQYF. CDR3 bases: TGCAGTGCTAGAGCCGAGACTACAGATACGCAGTATTTT.